A single sample is the source of the 22 T cell receptor beta chains below, sequenced in a study of spatial heterogeneity in lung cancer. TCRdb called the 5' RACE reads again in MiXCR, with one record for every CDR3 protein. Of fewer than 55,000 distinct CDR3 sequences in the sample, 6.5% to 8% were seen once. Time point described: sample taken at primary tumor resection. Tumor, nontumor lung or frozen PBMC supplied whole RNA that was sequenced unsorted. The sample was PBMCs, taken at surgery. The source of these receptors is a female donor with early-stage non-small cell lung cancer.

This clonotype was seen repeatedly, ten times or more. This sequence joins TRBV7-2 and TRBJ2-5; D remains unclear. There are 13 residues in the CDR3. The V end lost 2 bases, the J end lost 2 bases, and 6 bases lay between the germline ends. Germline CDR1 is SGHTA and CDR2 is FQGNSA. CDR3 protein: CASSLRRQETQYF. CDR3 nucleotide sequence: TGTGCCAGCAGCTTACGGAGACAAGAGACCCAGTACTTC.

The J gene is TRBJ1-1, the V gene TRBV5-8; no definite D call. Trimming took 0 bases from V and 0 from J, leaving 15 bases between them. Germline V gene data show CDR1 as SGHTS and CDR2 as YDEGEE. The CDR3 runs 17 residues. The CDR3 reads CASSLAEQQSMNTEAFF. The CDR3 DNA follows: TGTGCCAGCAGCTTGGCGGAACAGCAGTCAATGAACACTGAAGCTTTCTTT. Using reference TRBV5-8 and TRBJ1-1 for the parts outside the CDR3, the full variable domain is EAGVTQSPTHLIKTRGQQATLRCSPISGHTSVYWYQQALGLGLQFLLWYDEGEERNRGNFPPRFSGRQFPNYSSELNVNALELEDSALYLCASSLAEQQSMNTEAFFGQGTRLTVV.

The rearrangement links TRBV19 to TRBJ1-1; D may be TRBD1 (6 bases). The V end was cut by 4 bases, the J end by 4 bases, with 13 bases between. Germline loops: CDR1 LNHDA, CDR2 SQIVND (reference sequence). The CDR3 runs 14 residues. CDR3 loop: CASSTTGPGTEAFF. The CDR3 DNA reads as TGTGCCAGTAGTACCACAGGGCCGGGCACTGAAGCTTTCTTT.

In this sample, this clonotype turned up many times. CDR3 in DNA: TGTGCCAGTATTCCTATCCATGTGGGGGACAACACCGGGGAGCTGTTTTTT. Translated, it gives CASIPIHVGDNTGELFF. This chain connects TRBV19 to TRBJ2-2, with D possibly being TRBD1 or TRBD2 (5 bases each). The CDR3 spans 17 residues. Germline values: CDR1 LNHDA, CDR2 SQIVND (reference sequence). V was pared by 7 bases and J by 2 bases, with 20 bases between.

The chain uses TRBV18 and TRBJ2-1, with unresolved D. Trimming removed 4 bases at V and 3 bases at J, with 13 bases between. Germline lookup yields CDR1 KGHSH and CDR2 LQKENI. This CDR3 region has 15 residues. The CDR3 reads CASSQGRANYNEQFF. CDR3 DNA: TGTGCCAGCTCACAGGGTCGCGCTAACTACAATGAGCAGTTCTTC. Full variable domain (outside the CDR3, taken from reference TRBV18 and TRBJ2-1): NAGVMQNPRHLVRRRGQEARLRCSPMKGHSHVYWYRQLPEEGLKFMVYLQKENIIDESGMPKERFSAEFPKEGPSILRIQQVVRGDSAAYFCASSQGRANYNEQFFGPGTRLTVL.

This clonotype was seen repeatedly, ten times or more. This rearrangement joins TRBV12-3 or TRBV12-4 to TRBJ1-1; D is undetermined. This CDR3 spans 13 amino acids. V was shortened by 1 base and J by 3 bases, with 6 bases between the two germline ends. The CDR3 DNA reads TGTGCCAGCAGTTTAGTCAAAGACACTGAAGCTTTCTTT. Amino acids: CASSLVKDTEAFF.

The chain combines TRBV9 with TRBJ2-3; 8 nucleotides match TRBD2. V dropped 0 bases and J dropped 6; count of bases not matched to a gene: 3. Germline V gene sequence: CDR1 SGDLS, CDR2 YYNGEE. This CDR3 has 14 amino acids. The CDR3 sequence is CASSVDGGADTQYF. The CDR3 coding sequence is TGTGCCAGCAGCGTAGACGGGGGGGCGGATACGCAGTATTTT.

This clonotype was observed at least ten times. The chain joins TRBV20-1 to TRBJ2-3, with 9 bases identical to TRBD2. In germline, CDR1 is DFQATT, CDR2 SNEGSKA (reference sequence). V shed 6 bases, J shed 2 bases, and the junction held 15 bases outside the gene matches. CDR3 length: 17 residues. CDR3 residues: CSAALGAGGRTTDTQYF. In nucleotides, the CDR3 is TGCAGTGCCGCACTAGGTGCGGGGGGGCGAACCACAGATACGCAGTATTTT.

This chain connects TRBV19 to TRBJ2-4, with D perhaps TRBD2 (6 bases). The CDR3 is made up of 16 amino acids. Looked up from germline, CDR1 is LNHDA and CDR2 is SQIVND (reference sequence). Deletions cut 5 bases from V and 4 bases from J, with 18 bases between. DNA of the CDR3: TGTGCCAGTAGTGCCGGGACCCTCGCGGGGAAAAACATTCAGTACTTC. It translates to CASSAGTLAGKNIQYF.

This clonotype was seen many times. The chain joins TRBV29-1 to TRBJ2-5; D is undetermined. Trimming pared 0 bases from V and 7 bases from J, leaving 21 bases between. Germline V gene data show CDR1 as SQVTM and CDR2 as ANQGSEA. The CDR3 has 16 amino acids. The CDR3 region has the DNA TGCAGCGTTGAAGATATCGGGCCGGTCGGATGGGGGACCCAGTACTTC. Its translation: CSVEDIGPVGWGTQYF.

This clonotype was recorded many times. The chain joins TRBV28 to TRBJ2-3; a weak D match, TRBD2 (5 bases). The CDR3 sequence is 15 residues long. Trimming pared 3 bases from V and 4 bases from J, leaving 14 bases between. The germline V gene encodes CDR1 MDHEN and CDR2 SYDVKM. DNA of the CDR3: TGTGCCAGCAGTTTGCACGGGAATGGGGCAGATACGCAGTATTTT. Its protein is CASSLHGNGADTQYF.

As regards this clonotype: A read error may be the cause here, since a much bigger clone is one base away. The chain uses TRBV4-1 and TRBJ2-7, with D hard to call. The CDR3 is 15 amino acids. Germline CDR1 reads MGHRA; CDR2 reads YSYEKL. The V and J ends lost 0 bases and 3 bases respectively, with 12 bases between them. The CDR3 loop reads CASSQDHWGFYEQYF. The CDR3 coding sequence is TGCGCCAGCAGCCAAGATCATTGGGGTTTCTACGAGCAGTACTTC.

This clonotype has only a few counts. The chain recombines TRBV19 with TRBJ2-5; TRBD1 aligns across 9 bases. V was clipped by 7 bases and J by 5 bases; unmatched bases: 5. Germline loops: CDR1 LNHDA, CDR2 SQIVND (reference sequence). The CDR3 sequence is 13 residues long. For the CDR3, the DNA is TGTGCCAGTAACAGGGGGCGCGAGGAGACCCAGTACTTC. It specifies CASNRGREETQYF.

This clonotype was recorded a few times. The chain uses TRBV28 and TRBJ2-7; tentative D call: TRBD2 (6 bases). The V end was cut by 5 bases, the J end by 2 bases, with 13 bases between. CDR3 length: 14 residues. Germline CDR1 MDHEN, CDR2 SYDVKM. In DNA form, the CDR3 reads TGTGCCAGCAGTCGAAGTCAGCGGGCCTACGAGCAGTACTTC. Translated: CASSRSQRAYEQYF.

This clonotype was seen a handful of times. This chain uses TRBV20-1 with TRBJ2-5, with D maybe TRBD1 (5 bases). Trimming removed 6 bases from V and 4 bases from J, with 15 bases in between. From germline, CDR1 is DFQATT and CDR2 SNEGSKA (reference sequence). The CDR3 covers 13 residues. The CDR3 region is CSATAPGRETQYF. DNA of the CDR3: TGCAGTGCAACGGCCCCAGGGCGAGAGACCCAGTACTTC.

The gene calls are TRBV29-1 and TRBJ2-3; 8 nucleotides match TRBD1. There are 13 residues in the CDR3. Germline V gene lookup returns CDR1 SQVTM and CDR2 ANQGSEA. V was clipped by 2 bases and J by 4 bases; unmatched bases: 2. CDR3 amino acids: CSVEQGAADTQYF. CDR3 nucleotide sequence: TGCAGCGTTGAACAGGGGGCTGCAGATACGCAGTATTTT.

This clonotype appeared many times. The genes are TRBV2 and TRBJ2-2; D unresolved. Germline-derived CDR1 and CDR2 are SNHLY and FYNNEI. V was pared by 8 bases and J by 8 bases, with 18 bases between. The CDR3 length is 14 residues. The CDR3, as DNA: TGTGCCAGCCTGCGAGACCTTGGGGTAGGGGAGCTGTTTTTT. Encoded protein: CASLRDLGVGELFF.

The chain uses TRBV27 and TRBJ2-7; D is uncertain. V was clipped by 8 bases and J by 5 bases, with 16 bases between them. Germline lookup yields CDR1 MNHEY and CDR2 SMNVEV (reference sequence). This CDR3 has 13 residues. The chain's CDR3 is CASGQDPTNEQYF. In DNA form, the CDR3 reads TGTGCCAGCGGTCAGGATCCCACCAACGAGCAGTACTTC.

The genes are TRBV9 and TRBJ2-1; 12 bases fit TRBD2. The CDR3 covers 19 residues. The trim removed 3 bases at V and 0 bases at J, leaving 10 bases unmatched. CDR1 is SGDLS, CDR2 YYNGEE, per germline. The CDR3 here is CASSAHLAGGISSYNEQFF. The CDR3 DNA sequence: TGTGCCAGCAGCGCGCACCTAGCGGGGGGGATTTCCTCCTACAATGAGCAGTTCTTC. Full variable domain (missing parts from reference TRBV9 and TRBJ2-1): DSGVTQTPKHLITATGQRVTLRCSPRSGDLSVYWYQQSLDQGLQFLIQYYNGEERAKGNILERFSAQQFPDLHSELNLSSLELGDSALYFCASSAHLAGGISSYNEQFFGPGTRLTVL.

This clonotype was observed a handful of times. The chain couples TRBV6-5 to TRBJ2-7, with TRBD1 matching 7 bases. In germline, CDR1 is MNHEY, CDR2 SVGAGI. The CDR3 is made up of 15 amino acids. After removal of 6 bases from V and 0 bases from J, the junction contained 8 bases not matched to a gene. The DNA for the CDR3 is TGTGCCAGCAGGTACAGGGGTCTAACCTCCTACGAGCAGTACTTC. This gives the protein CASRYRGLTSYEQYF.

The chain joins TRBV12-3 or TRBV12-4 to TRBJ1-3, with D tentatively TRBD1 (5 bases). This CDR3 has 15 residues. Trimming took 7 bases from V and 4 from J, leaving 17 bases between them. The CDR3 protein is CASTQSRAGGNTIYF. The CDR3, as DNA: TGTGCCAGCACCCAATCCAGGGCGGGGGGAAACACCATATATTTT.

This clonotype was counted many times. The J gene is TRBJ1-1, the V gene TRBV7-9, with TRBD1 matching 8 bases. The CDR3 is 16 residues long. CDR1 is SEHNR, CDR2 FQNEAQ, per germline (reference sequence). The junction had 10 bases not matched to a gene; V was cut back by 5 bases and J by 2 bases. CDR3 in amino acids: CASSPTRTGTNTEAFF. As DNA, the CDR3 is TGTGCCAGCAGCCCAACCCGGACAGGGACCAACACTGAAGCTTTCTTT.